These T cell receptor beta chains were read from a single sample in a study of T cells in Graves' hyperthyroidism and ophthalmopathy. TCRdb reanalysed the multiplex PCR reads using MiXCR and keeps one entry per CDR3 protein. In the table there are about 360,000 distinct CDR3 sequences, 25% of which are singletons. Sequences were obtained from blood. The receptors here all came from a man aged 45-65 years with Graves' hyperthyroidism. Both conserved end residues are part of each CDR3. D genes are given only for firm matches. Expanded clones get a size class; other rows say once, few or many, or leave the size out.

clone size	D gene	V gene	J gene	CDR3 protein	CDR3 DNA
.	TRBD2	TRBV30	TRBJ2-1	CAWSALAGVRNEQFF	TGTGCCTGGAGTGCCTTAGCGGGAGTCCGGAATGAGCAGTTCTTC
once	TRBD1	TRBV3-1	TRBJ2-1	CASSQHPTGDNEQFF	TGTGCCAGCAGCCAACACCCGACAGGGGACAATGAGCAGTTCTTC
.	TRBD1	TRBV30	TRBJ1-4	CAWNPGQGHEKLFF	TGTGCCTGGAATCCGGGACAGGGGCATGAAAAACTGTTTTTT
few	TRBD2	TRBV10-3	TRBJ2-1	CAISALGLGSNEQFF	TGTGCCATCAGCGCCCTGGGACTAGGGAGTAATGAGCAGTTCTTC
.	.	TRBV20-1	TRBJ2-1	CSALAYEQFF	TGCAGTGCTCTAGCCTACGAGCAGTTCTTC
.	.	TRBV12-3/TRBV12-4	TRBJ2-1	CASSPPGLANNEQFF	TGTGCCAGCTCCCCTCCGGGACTCGCTAACAATGAGCAGTTCTTC
.	.	TRBV12-3/TRBV12-4	TRBJ1-2	CASSLKGREYNYGYTF	TGTGCCAGCAGTTTGAAAGGGAGGGAGTATAACTATGGCTACACCTTC
.	.	TRBV12-3/TRBV12-4	TRBJ2-2	CASSLGEDLNTGELFF	TGTGCCAGCAGTTTAGGGGAGGATTTGAACACCGGGGAGCTGTTTTTT
many	.	TRBV20-1	TRBJ1-1	CSARTTQGEAFF	TGCAGTGCTAGAACTACCCAGGGGGAAGCTTTCTTT
.	.	TRBV9	TRBJ2-3	CASSAPPSTDTQYF	TGTGCCAGCAGCGCACCCCCTAGCACAGATACGCAGTATTTT
few	.	TRBV29-1	TRBJ2-4	CSVIIRDLNIQYF	TGCAGCGTTATCATCCGGGACCTAAACATTCAGTACTTC
many	.	TRBV28	TRBJ2-5	CASRDGEQETQYF	TGTGCCAGCCGGGACGGCGAACAAGAGACCCAGTACTTC
.	.	TRBV28	TRBJ1-2	CAGNTGVKGYTF	TGTGCCGGGAATACAGGCGTCAAGGGCTACACCTTC
many	TRBD2	TRBV5-1	TRBJ2-3	CASSSSGTRGDTQYF	TGCGCCAGCAGCTCATCCGGGACTAGAGGAGATACGCAGTATTTT
few	TRBD1	TRBV6-2/TRBV6-3	TRBJ1-1	CASSPIRQGNTEAFF	TGTGCCAGCAGCCCTATTCGACAGGGGAACACTGAAGCTTTCTTT
.	.	TRBV4-2	TRBJ2-1	CASIQGGSGRSNEQFF	TGTGCCAGCATCCAAGGGGGTAGCGGGCGGAGCAATGAGCAGTTCTTC
.	TRBD2	TRBV20-1	TRBJ2-1	CSAARLAGGYNEQFF	TGCAGTGCCGCCCGACTAGCGGGAGGGTACAATGAGCAGTTCTTC
.	TRBD1	TRBV29-1	TRBJ2-2	CSVVRGLGGTGELFF	TGCAGCGTCGTCAGGGGGCTGGGGGGTACCGGGGAGCTGTTTTTT
many	.	TRBV2	TRBJ2-1	CASRLGGEQFF	TGTGCCAGCCGTCTTGGGGGTGAGCAGTTCTTC
few	.	TRBV7-3	TRBJ2-6	CASSLRGKGANVLTF	TGTGCCAGCAGCTTACGGGGGAAAGGGGCCAACGTCCTGACTTTC
few	TRBD1	TRBV6-1	TRBJ1-2	CASSEMGQGLYGYTF	TGTGCCAGCAGTGAAATGGGACAGGGACTCTATGGCTACACCTTC
few	.	TRBV19	TRBJ1-2	CASARDYGYTF	TGTGCCAGTGCGAGGGACTATGGCTACACCTTC
.	TRBD2	TRBV5-5	TRBJ2-1	CATGGLAGNEQFF	TGCGCCACAGGCGGATTAGCGGGCAATGAGCAGTTCTTC
few	.	TRBV7-8	TRBJ1-2	CASSSSDRTNYGYTF	TGTGCCAGCAGCTCTTCCGACAGAACTAACTATGGCTACACCTTC
many	.	TRBV11-2	TRBJ1-4	CASSDLEREKLFF	TGTGCCAGCAGCGACCTTGAACGTGAAAAACTGTTTTTT
many	TRBD2	TRBV29-1	TRBJ2-5	CSARGTSGSETQYF	TGCAGCGCTAGGGGGACTAGCGGGAGTGAGACCCAGTACTTC
.	.	TRBV6-1	TRBJ2-5	CASSPRGWETQYF	TGTGCCAGCAGTCCCCGGGGGTGGGAGACCCAGTACTTC
few	.	TRBV7-2	TRBJ2-7	CASSLGSLTEQYF	TGTGCCAGCAGCTTAGGCAGCTTAACCGAGCAGTACTTC
few	.	TRBV13	TRBJ2-3	CASTISRDTRRTDTQYF	TGTGCCAGCACCATAAGCCGGGACACCCGCAGGACAGATACGCAGTATTTT
few	.	TRBV12-3/TRBV12-4	TRBJ2-5	CASSISGFQETQCF	TGTGCCAGCAGTATCTCAGGGTTCCAAGAGACCCAGTGCTTC
.	.	TRBV6-5	TRBJ2-7	CASSYNSGSSYEQYF	TGTGCCAGCAGTTACAACAGCGGGTCCTCCTACGAGCAGTACTTC
.	TRBD1	TRBV10-3	TRBJ2-1	CAISAANIQGDEQFF	TGTGCCATCAGTGCCGCAAATATACAGGGGGATGAGCAGTTCTTC
many	TRBD2	TRBV7-9	TRBJ2-3	CASSSGGTQYF	TGTGCCAGCAGCTCGGGAGGCACGCAGTATTTT
.	.	TRBV9	TRBJ1-2	CASSVDAVSVGGYTF	TGTGCCAGCAGCGTAGATGCGGTAAGCGTCGGTGGCTACACCTTC
few	.	TRBV19	TRBJ2-4	CASSIGARAKNIQYF	TGTGCCAGTAGTATCGGCGCGAGAGCCAAAAACATTCAGTACTTC
.	.	TRBV12-3/TRBV12-4	TRBJ1-4	CASTMSGAKEKLFF	TGTGCCAGCACCATGTCGGGGGCGAAGGAAAAACTGTTTTTT
few	.	TRBV28	TRBJ2-2	CASSFWPQENANTGELFF	TGTGCCAGCAGTTTTTGGCCCCAGGAGAACGCGAACACCGGGGAGCTGTTTTTT
many	TRBD2	TRBV28	TRBJ2-7	CASSPQGGTGGEQYF	TGTGCCAGCAGTCCCCAGGGAGGCACGGGGGGGGAGCAGTACTTC
few	.	TRBV6-1	TRBJ1-1	CASNKGGVGNTEAFF	TGTGCCAGCAACAAAGGGGGAGTCGGGAACACTGAAGCTTTCTTT
.	.	TRBV20-1	TRBJ1-2	CSASPRDTLKDGYTF	TGCAGTGCTAGTCCCCGGGACACCCTGAAGGACGGCTACACCTTC
few	TRBD1	TRBV7-2	TRBJ1-1	CASSQGDRARNTEAFF	TGTGCCAGCAGCCAAGGGGACAGGGCCCGGAACACTGAAGCTTTCTTT
few	TRBD1	TRBV20-1	TRBJ1-2	CSAVPAGQGHGYTF	TGCAGTGCTGTACCCGCGGGACAGGGGCATGGCTACACCTTC
.	.	TRBV20-1	TRBJ1-2	CSAPDGRDYGYTF	TGCAGTGCCCCCGATGGCAGGGATTATGGCTACACCTTC
.	.	TRBV29-1	TRBJ2-5	CSVELPRGRETQYF	TGCAGCGTTGAATTGCCCAGGGGTCGGGAGACCCAGTACTTC
few	.	TRBV6-4	TRBJ1-5	CASSDQGRQPQHF	TGTGCCAGCAGTGACCAGGGGAGGCAGCCCCAGCATTTT
.	.	TRBV29-1	TRBJ2-1	CSVEPGLQDEQFF	TGCAGCGTTGAACCAGGACTTCAAGACGAGCAGTTCTTC
.	TRBD1	TRBV7-2	TRBJ2-5	CASSLAAGQEDWGTQYF	TGTGCCAGCAGCTTAGCGGCGGGACAGGAAGATTGGGGGACCCAGTACTTC
few	.	TRBV30	TRBJ1-5	CAWSVHGGQPQHF	TGTGCCTGGAGTGTACACGGTGGTCAGCCCCAGCATTTT